Included here is one TCR beta chain sequence, with context. At least ten counts were recorded for this clonotype. This receptor's antigen is unknown. One base away there is no much larger clone; base qualities are not given. For unsorted PBMC libraries, 2 million PBMCs were used after storage in RNAlater at -80 degrees C until RNA extraction. The multiple sclerosis patients were enrolled in a US clinical protocol that used magnetic resonance imaging to evaluate disease progression. Peripheral blood was subjected to Ficoll-Hypaque density gradient centrifugation to isolate PBMCs, which were then cryopreserved in liquid nitrogen. This sample was included in a study of neurological immune-mediated disorders (dated by TCRdb to about 2019). Background on the whole study: Among the approximately 34 multiple sclerosis patients, approximately 30 had relapsing-remitting MS and 3 had secondary progressive MS. Using UMI-based sequencing, the study compared peripheral blood TCR-beta repertoires from patients with HTLV-I-associated myelopathy (HAM/TSP), patients with multiple sclerosis, and healthy controls. Alongside PBMC samples, the set of some 97 TCR-beta libraries contained longitudinal samples, technical triplicates, and paired CD4+ and CD8+ T-cell subsets that had been sorted. The cohort was made up of 68 subjects, consisting of roughly 15 HAM/TSP patients, 35 or so multiple sclerosis patients and approximately 20 healthy controls. General conclusions and limits of the study: The MS cluster was not associated with any clinical or MRI features, and the authors stated that larger cohorts are needed. In phylogenetic analysis, the repertoires of 18 of 34 MS patients grouped into a cluster of related CDR3 sequences, which suggests a possible signature at the repertoire level. Expanded clones from different subjects shared no identical CDR3 amino acid sequences, which suggests that TCR-beta repertoires were private in all groups. TCR clonal expansion was highest in HAM/TSP patients and lowest in MS patients, with MS patients falling below even healthy controls.

cDNA was synthesized by template-switch 5'RACE using a primer carrying a 10-nucleotide random unique molecular identifier by which each TCR transcript was tagged. Over 180 million TCR-beta sequences, covering 15-18 subjects, were produced in each sequencing run. The RNeasy kit was used for extraction of total RNA. The KAPA Real-time Library Amplification kit was used to amplify TCR-beta VDJ regions with primers for the TCR constant region and the 5'RACE anchor. Sample indexes and Illumina adaptors were added in a first PCR, after which library yield was increased in a second PCR. The roughly 650 bp TCR product was size-selected on a 2% E-gel SizeSelection system after Ampure bead purification. Library quality was checked on a Bioanalyzer, concentration was measured with Qubit, and libraries were quantified with the Kapa Library Quantification kit before pooling. Paired-end 2 x 150 bp sequencing of the libraries was performed on an Illumina HiSeq 2500. To increase sequence diversity, roughly 24-31% phiX was spiked into each library pool. In the source study's methods: Quality-filtered reads were processed with the UMI-based MiGEC pipeline, and over 85% of raw TCR sequences were removed by the MiGEC pipeline during error correction. VDJ genes were aligned to IMGT germline references, and each clonotype was defined by a unique CDR3 amino acid sequence together with V-J genes. VDJtools evaluated clonal expansion, Shannon diversity and CDR3 relatedness (CalcPairwiseDistances, ClusterSamples); CLCbio workbench built phylogenetic trees. Clones with at least 8 unique UMIs were defined as expanded, with this threshold being based on coefficient-of-variation modelling across technical triplicates. TCRdb reanalyzed the raw reads on its own, using fastp at Q25 for trimming and MiXCR for clone calling, and kept in-frame beta chains. Each CDR3 protein gets just one entry, which takes the most common genes and DNA from the rows behind it. The V and J calls were determined by TCRdb, not by the authors. The sample yields roughly 25,000 distinct CDR3 sequences; about 2.6% were counted once. The ten largest clones represent 2% to 2.5% of the sample.

The germline V gene (reference sequence) yields DFQATT for CDR1 and SNEGSKA for CDR2. The V end loses 0 bases and the J end loses 4 bases, and a stretch of 15 bases separates them. The CDR3 goes from the cysteine to the phenylalanine over 16 residues. Of the read, only the CDR3 DNA is kept; its 48 bases are in frame from base 1. Rearrangement joined TRBV20-1 to TRBJ1-4; TRBD1 is perhaps the D gene, given 5 matching bases. What was sequenced was PBMCs. The sequence was obtained from a woman between 50 and 59 years old with multiple sclerosis. In nucleotide form, the sequence is TGCAGTGCTAGAGATCGGACGGGACGGATTAATGAAAAACTGTTTTTT. It specifies CSARDRTGRINEKLFF.